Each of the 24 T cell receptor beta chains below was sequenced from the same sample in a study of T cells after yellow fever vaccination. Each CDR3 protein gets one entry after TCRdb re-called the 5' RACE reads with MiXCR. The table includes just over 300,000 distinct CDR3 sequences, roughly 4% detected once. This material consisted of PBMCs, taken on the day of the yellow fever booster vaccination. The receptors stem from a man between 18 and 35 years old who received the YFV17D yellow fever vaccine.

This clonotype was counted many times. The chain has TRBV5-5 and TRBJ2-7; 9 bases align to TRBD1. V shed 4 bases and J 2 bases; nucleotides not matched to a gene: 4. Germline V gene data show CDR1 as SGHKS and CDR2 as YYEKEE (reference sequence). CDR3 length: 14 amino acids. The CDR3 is CASSTTGGTYEQYV. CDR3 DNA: TGTGCCAGCAGCACGACAGGGGGGACCTACGAGCAGTACGTC.

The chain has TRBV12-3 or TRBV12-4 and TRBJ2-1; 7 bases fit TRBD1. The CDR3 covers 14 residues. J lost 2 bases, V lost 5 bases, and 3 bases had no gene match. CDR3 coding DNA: TGTGCCAGCAGTGCGACAGGGACCTACAATGAGCAGTTCTTC. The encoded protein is CASSATGTYNEQFF.

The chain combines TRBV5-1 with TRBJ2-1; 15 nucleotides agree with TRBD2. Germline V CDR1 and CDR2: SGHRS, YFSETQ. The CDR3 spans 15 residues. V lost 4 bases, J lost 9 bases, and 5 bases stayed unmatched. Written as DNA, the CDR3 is TGCGCCAGCAGCGTAGGACTAGCGGGGGGGGCTGAGCAGTTCTTC. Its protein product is CASSVGLAGGAEQFF. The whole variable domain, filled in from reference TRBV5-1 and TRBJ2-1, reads KAGVTQTPRYLIKTRGQQVTLSCSPISGHRSVSWYQQTPGQGLQFLFEYFSETQRNKGNFPGRFSGRQFSNSRSEMNVSTLELGDSALYLCASSVGLAGGAEQFFGPGTRLTVL.

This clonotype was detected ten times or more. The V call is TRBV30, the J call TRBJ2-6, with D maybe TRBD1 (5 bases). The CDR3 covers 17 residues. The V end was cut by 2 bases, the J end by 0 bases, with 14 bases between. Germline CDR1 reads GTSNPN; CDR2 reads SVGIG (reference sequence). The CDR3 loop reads CAWSRGRVRSGANVLTF. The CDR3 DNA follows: TGTGCCTGGAGTAGGGGCAGGGTGCGCTCTGGGGCCAACGTCCTGACTTTC.

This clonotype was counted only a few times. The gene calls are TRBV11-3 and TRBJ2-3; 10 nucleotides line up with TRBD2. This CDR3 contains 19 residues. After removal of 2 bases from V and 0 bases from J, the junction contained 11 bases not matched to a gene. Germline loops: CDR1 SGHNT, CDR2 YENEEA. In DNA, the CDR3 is TGTGCCAGCAGCTTAAGTTCGCTAGCGGGGGCCCCTAGCACAGATACGCAGTATTTT. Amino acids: CASSLSSLAGAPSTDTQYF.

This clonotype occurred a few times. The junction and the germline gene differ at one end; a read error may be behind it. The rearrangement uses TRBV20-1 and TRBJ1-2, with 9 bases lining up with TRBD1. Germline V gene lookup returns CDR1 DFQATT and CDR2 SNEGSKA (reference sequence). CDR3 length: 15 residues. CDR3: CSAREPVTGGAPNAF. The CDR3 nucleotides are TGCAGTGCTAGAGAACCAGTTACAGGGGGCGCGCCGAACGCCTTC.

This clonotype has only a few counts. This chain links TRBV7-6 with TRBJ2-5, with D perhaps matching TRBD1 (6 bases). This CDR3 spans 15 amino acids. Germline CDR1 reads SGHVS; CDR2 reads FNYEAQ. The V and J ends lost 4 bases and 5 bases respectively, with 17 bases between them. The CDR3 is CASSYSTGNYETQYF. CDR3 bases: TGTGCCAGCAGCTACTCGACAGGAAACTACGAGACCCAGTACTTC.

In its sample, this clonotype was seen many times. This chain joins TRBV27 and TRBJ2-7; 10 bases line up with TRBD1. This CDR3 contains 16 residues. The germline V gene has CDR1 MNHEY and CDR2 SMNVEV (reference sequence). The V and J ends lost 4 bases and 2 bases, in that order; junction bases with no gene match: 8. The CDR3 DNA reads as TGTGCCAGCAGTTATGGACAGGGGGGCTCCCCCTACGAGCAGTACTTC. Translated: CASSYGQGGSPYEQYF.

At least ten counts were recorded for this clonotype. The CDR3 spells CSANPSGGSETQYF. CDR3 nucleotide sequence: TGCAGTGCTAATCCCAGCGGGGGTTCAGAGACCCAGTACTTC. The chain carries TRBV20-1 and TRBJ2-5; 8 nucleotides match TRBD2. CDR3 length: 14 residues. Germline CDR1 reads DFQATT; CDR2 reads SNEGSKA (reference sequence). Germline trimming cut 4 bases from V and 4 bases from J; bases unmatched to any gene: 8.

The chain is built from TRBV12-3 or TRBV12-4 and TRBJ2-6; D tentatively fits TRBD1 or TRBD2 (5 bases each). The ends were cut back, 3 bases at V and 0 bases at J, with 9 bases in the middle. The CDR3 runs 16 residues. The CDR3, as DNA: TGTGCCAGCAGTTTTCCAGGGAGCTCTGGGGCCAACGTCCTGACTTTC. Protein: CASSFPGSSGANVLTF.

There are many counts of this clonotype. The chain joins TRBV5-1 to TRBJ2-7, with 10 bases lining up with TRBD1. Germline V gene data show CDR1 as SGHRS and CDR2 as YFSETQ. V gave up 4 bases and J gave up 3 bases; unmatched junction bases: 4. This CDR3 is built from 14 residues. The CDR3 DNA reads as TGCGCCAGCAGCCTGGGACAGGGGTACTACGAGCAGTACGTC. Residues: CASSLGQGYYEQYV.

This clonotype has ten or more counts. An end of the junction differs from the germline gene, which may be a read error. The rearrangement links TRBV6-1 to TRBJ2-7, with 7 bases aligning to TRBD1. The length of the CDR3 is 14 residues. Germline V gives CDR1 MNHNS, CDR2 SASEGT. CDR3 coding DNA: TGTGCCAGCAAAAACAGGGGCCTGGAGGAACAAGAGGACTTC. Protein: CASKNRGLEEQEDF.

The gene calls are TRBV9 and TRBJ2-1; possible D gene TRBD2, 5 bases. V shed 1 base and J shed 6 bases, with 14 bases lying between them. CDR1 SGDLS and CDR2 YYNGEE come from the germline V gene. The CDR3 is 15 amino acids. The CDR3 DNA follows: TGTGCCAGCAGCGTAACCCCCGGACTGTCCAATGAGCAGTTCTTC. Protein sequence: CASSVTPGLSNEQFF.

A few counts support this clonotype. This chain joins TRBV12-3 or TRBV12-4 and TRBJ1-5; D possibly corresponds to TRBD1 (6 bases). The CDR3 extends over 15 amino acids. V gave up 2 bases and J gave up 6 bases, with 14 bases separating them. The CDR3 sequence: CASSLNRDVGQPQHF. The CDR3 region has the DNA TGTGCCAGCAGTTTAAACAGGGACGTCGGTCAGCCCCAGCATTTT.

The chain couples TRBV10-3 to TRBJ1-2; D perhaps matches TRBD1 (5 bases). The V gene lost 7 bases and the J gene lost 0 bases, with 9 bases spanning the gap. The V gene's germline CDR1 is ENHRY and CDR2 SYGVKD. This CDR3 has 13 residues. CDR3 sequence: CAITSTANYGYTF. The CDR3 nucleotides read TGTGCCATCACCTCGACAGCTAACTATGGCTACACCTTC.

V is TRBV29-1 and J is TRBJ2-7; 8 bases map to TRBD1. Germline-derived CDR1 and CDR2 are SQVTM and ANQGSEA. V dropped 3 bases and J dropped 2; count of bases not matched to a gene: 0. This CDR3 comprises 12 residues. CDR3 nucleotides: TGCAGCGTTGAGGACAGGGCCTACGAGCAGTACTTC. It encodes CSVEDRAYEQYF.

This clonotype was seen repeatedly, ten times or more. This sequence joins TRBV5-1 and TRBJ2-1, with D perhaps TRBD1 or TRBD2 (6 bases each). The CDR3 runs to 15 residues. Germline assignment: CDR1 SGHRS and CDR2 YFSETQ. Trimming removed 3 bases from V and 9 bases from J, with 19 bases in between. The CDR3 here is CASSWPTGTEGEQFF. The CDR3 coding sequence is TGCGCCAGCAGCTGGCCAACAGGGACGGAGGGTGAGCAGTTCTTC.

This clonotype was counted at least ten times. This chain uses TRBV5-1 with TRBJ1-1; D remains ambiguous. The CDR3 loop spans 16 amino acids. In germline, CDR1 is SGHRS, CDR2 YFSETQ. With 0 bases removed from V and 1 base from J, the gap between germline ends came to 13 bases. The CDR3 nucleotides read TGCGCCAGCAGCTTGGTGCCGGGTCCGGGGAACACTGAAGCTTTCTTT. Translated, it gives CASSLVPGPGNTEAFF.

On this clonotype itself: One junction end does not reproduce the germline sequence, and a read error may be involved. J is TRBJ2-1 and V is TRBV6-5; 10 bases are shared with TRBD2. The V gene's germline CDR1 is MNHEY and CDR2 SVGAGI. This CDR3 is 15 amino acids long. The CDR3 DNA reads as TGTGCCAGCACTCTAGCGGGGGCCTCCTTCAATGAGCAGTTCTTC. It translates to CASTLAGASFNEQFF.

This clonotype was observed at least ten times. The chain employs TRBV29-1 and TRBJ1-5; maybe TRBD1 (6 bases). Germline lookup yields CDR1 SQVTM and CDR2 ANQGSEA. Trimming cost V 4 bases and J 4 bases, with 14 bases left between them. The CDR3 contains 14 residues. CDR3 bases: TGCAGCGTTGCGTTCGGAGGGGGGAATCAGCCCCAGCATTTT. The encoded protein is CSVAFGGGNQPQHF.

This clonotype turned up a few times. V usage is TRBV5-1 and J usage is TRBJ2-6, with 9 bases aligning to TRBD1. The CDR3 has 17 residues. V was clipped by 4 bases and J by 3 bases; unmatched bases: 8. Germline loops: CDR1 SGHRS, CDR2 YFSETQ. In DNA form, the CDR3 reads TGCGCCAGCAGCCCGGACAGGGGTAGTCGTGGGGCCAACGTCCTGACTTTC. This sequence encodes CASSPDRGSRGANVLTF.

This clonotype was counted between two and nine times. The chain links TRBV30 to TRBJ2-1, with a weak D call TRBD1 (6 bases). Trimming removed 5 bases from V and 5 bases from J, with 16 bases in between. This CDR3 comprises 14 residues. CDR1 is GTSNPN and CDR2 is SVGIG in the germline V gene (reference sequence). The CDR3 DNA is TGTGCCTGGCGGGTGGGGGCCGGGCACAATGAGCAGTTCTTC. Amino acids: CAWRVGAGHNEQFF.

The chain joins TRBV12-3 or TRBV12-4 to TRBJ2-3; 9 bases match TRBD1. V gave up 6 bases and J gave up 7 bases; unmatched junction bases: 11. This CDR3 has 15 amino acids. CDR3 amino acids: CASRKRTGEMNTQYF. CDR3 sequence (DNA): TGTGCCAGCAGGAAACGGACAGGGGAAATGAATACGCAGTATTTT.

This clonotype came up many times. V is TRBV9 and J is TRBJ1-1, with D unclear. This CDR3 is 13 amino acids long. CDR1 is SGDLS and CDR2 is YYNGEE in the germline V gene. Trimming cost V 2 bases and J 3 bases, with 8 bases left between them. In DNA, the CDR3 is TGTGCCAGCAGCGTCAAGAGAGACACTGAAGCTTTCTTT. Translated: CASSVKRDTEAFF.